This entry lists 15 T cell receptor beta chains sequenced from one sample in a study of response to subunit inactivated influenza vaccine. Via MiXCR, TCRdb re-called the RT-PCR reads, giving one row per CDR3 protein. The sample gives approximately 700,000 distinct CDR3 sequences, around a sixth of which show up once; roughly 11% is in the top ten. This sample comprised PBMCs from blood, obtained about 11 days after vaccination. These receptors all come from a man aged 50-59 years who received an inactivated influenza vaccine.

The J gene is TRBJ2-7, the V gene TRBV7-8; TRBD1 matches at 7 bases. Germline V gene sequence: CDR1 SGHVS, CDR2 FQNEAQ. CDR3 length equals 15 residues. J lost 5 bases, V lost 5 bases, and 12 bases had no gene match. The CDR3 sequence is CASSLQTGFSDEQYF. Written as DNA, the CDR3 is TGTGCCAGCAGCCTGCAGACAGGGTTTTCCGACGAGCAGTACTTC.

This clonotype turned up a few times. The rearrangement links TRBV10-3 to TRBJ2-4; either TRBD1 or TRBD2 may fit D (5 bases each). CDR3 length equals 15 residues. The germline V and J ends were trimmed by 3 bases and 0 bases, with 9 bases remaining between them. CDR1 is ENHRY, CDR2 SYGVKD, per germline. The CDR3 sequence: CAISDPGTAKNIQYF. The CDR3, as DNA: TGTGCCATCAGTGACCCAGGGACAGCCAAAAACATTCAGTACTTC.

CDR3 nucleotides: TGCAGCGTTGAAGTTGGTAGCGGGAGTTTTGATACGCAGTATTTT. Its translation: CSVEVGSGSFDTQYF. The chain couples TRBV29-1 to TRBJ2-3, with 9 positions matching TRBD2. Germline V gene sequence: CDR1 SQVTM, CDR2 ANQGSEA. CDR3 length equals 15 residues. The ends lost 1 base at V and 6 bases at J; junction bases unmatched: 8.

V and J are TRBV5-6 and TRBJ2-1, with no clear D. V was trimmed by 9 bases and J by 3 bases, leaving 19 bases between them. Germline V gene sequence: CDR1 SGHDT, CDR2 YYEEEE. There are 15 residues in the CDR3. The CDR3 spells CAIGPGPIGYNEQFF. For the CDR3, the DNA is TGTGCCATCGGCCCCGGGCCTATCGGCTACAATGAGCAGTTCTTC.

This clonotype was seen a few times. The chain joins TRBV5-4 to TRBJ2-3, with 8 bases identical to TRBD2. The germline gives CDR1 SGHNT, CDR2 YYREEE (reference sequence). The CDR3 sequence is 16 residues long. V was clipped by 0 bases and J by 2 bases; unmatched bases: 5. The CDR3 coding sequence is TGTGCCAGCAGCTTGGTTCTTAGCGGGGACACAGATACGCAGTATTTT. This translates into CASSLVLSGDTDTQYF.

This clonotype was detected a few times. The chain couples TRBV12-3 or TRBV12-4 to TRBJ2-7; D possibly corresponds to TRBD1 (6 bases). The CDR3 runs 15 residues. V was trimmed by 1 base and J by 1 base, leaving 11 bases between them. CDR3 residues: CASSLGAGASYEQYF. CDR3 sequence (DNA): TGTGCCAGCAGTTTAGGTGCAGGGGCGTCCTACGAGCAGTACTTC.

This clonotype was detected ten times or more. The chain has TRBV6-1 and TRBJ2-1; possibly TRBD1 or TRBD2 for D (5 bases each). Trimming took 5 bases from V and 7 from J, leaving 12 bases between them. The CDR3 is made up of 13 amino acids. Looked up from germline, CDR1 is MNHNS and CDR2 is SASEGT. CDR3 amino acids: CASSSQGRNEQFF. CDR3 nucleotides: TGTGCCAGCAGTAGCCAGGGACGTAATGAGCAGTTCTTC.

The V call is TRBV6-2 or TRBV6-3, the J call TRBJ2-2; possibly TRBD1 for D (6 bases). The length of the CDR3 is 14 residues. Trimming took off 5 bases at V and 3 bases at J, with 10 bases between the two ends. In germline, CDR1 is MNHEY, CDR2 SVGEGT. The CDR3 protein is CASSKYRDTGELFF. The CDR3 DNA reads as TGTGCCAGCAGTAAATACAGGGACACCGGGGAGCTGTTTTTT.

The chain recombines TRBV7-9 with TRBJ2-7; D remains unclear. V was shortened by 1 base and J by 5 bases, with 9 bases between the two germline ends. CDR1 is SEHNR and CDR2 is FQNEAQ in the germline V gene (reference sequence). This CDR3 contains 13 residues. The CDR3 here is CASSLGSQNEQYF. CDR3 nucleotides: TGTGCCAGCAGCTTAGGGAGCCAGAACGAGCAGTACTTC.

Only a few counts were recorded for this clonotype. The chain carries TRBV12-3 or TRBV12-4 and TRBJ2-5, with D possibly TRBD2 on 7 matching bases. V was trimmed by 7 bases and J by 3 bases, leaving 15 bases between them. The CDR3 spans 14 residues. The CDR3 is CASTLGGGEETQYF. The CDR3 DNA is TGTGCCAGCACCTTAGGAGGGGGGGAAGAGACCCAGTACTTC.

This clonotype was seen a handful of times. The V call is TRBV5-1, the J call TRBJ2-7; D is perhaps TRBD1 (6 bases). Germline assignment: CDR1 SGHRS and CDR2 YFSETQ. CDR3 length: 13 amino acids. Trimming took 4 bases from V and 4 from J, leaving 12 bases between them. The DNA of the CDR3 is TGCGCCAGCAGCCGGAACGGACAGTACGAGCAGTACTTC. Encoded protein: CASSRNGQYEQYF.

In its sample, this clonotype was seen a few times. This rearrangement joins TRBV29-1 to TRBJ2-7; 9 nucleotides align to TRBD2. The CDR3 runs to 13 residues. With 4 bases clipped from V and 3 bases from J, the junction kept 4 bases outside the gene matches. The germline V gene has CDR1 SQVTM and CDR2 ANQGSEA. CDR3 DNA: TGCAGCGTTGGTTTAGCGGGAGACTACGAGCAGTACTTC. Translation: CSVGLAGDYEQYF.

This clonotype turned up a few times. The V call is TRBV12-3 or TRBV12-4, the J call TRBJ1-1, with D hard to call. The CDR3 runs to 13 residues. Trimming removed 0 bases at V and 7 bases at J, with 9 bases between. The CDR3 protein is CASSLAQALEAFF. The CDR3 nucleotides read TGTGCCAGCAGTTTAGCGCAGGCGCTTGAAGCTTTCTTT.

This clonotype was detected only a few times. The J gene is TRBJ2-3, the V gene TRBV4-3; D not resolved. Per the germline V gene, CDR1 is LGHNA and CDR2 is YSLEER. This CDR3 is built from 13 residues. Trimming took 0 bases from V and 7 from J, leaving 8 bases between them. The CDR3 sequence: CASSQEIGYTQYF. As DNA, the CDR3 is TGCGCCAGCAGCCAAGAAATAGGATATACGCAGTATTTT.

CDR3 nucleotide sequence: TGCGCCAGCAGCCTGGACAGGGGGCAAACAGATACGCAGTATTTT. The encoded protein is CASSLDRGQTDTQYF. V and J are TRBV5-1 and TRBJ2-3; TRBD1 agrees at 11 bases. This CDR3 contains 15 residues. The V segment lost 4 bases and the J segment 3 bases; nucleotides outside the gene matches: 4. Germline V lookup: CDR1 SGHRS, CDR2 YFSETQ.